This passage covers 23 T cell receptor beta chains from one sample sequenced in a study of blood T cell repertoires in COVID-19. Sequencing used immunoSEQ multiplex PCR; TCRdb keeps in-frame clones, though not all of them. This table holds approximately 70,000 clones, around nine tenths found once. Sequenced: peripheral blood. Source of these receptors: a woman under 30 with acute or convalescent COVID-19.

CDR3 sequence (DNA): TGTGCCTGGAGGTCCAGGGGAAATTCACCCCTCCACTTT. Protein product: CAWRSRGNSPLHF. The V and J genes are TRBV30 and TRBJ1-6; a possible D gene is TRBD1 (6 bases). The V and J ends lost 3 bases and 7 bases respectively, with 10 bases between them. This CDR3 is 13 amino acids long. The germline gives CDR1 GTSNPN, CDR2 SVGIG (reference sequence).

CDR3 DNA: TGTGCCTGGAGGGGACACGGGACAGCAAATTCACCCCTCCACTTT. This sequence encodes CAWRGHGTANSPLHF. The rearrangement links TRBV30 to TRBJ1-6; 7 bases align to TRBD1. The CDR3 sequence is 15 residues long. Germline CDR1 reads GTSNPN; CDR2 reads SVGIG (reference sequence). V shed 3 bases and J 7 bases; nucleotides not matched to a gene: 9.

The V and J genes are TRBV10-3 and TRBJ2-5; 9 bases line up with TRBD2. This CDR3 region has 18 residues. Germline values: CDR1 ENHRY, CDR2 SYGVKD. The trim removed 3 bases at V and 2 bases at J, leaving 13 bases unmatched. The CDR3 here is CAISESAGGPPDQETQYF. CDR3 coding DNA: TGTGCCATCAGTGAATCGGCGGGAGGGCCGCCAGATCAAGAGACCCAGTACTTC.

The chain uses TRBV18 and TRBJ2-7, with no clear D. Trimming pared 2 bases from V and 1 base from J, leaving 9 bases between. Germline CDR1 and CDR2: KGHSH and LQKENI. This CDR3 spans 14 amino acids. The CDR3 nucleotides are TGTGCCAGCTCACCATCACCTAGTTCCTACGAGCAGTACTTC. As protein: CASSPSPSSYEQYF.

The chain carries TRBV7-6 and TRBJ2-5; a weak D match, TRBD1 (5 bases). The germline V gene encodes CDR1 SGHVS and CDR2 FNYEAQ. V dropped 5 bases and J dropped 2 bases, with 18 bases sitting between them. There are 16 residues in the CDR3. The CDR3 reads CASSPQMGRWQETQYF. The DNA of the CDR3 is TGTGCCAGCAGCCCCCAGATGGGGCGATGGCAAGAGACCCAGTACTTC.

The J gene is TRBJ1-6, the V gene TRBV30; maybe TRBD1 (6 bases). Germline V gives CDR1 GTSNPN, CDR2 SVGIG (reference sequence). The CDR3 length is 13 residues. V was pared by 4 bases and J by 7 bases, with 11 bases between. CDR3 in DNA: TGTGCCTGGACCGGACAGCTGAATTCACCCCTCCACTTT. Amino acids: CAWTGQLNSPLHF. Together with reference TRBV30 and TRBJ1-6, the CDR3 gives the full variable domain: SQTIHQWPATLVQPVGSPLSLECTVEGTSNPNLYWYRQAAGRGLQLLFYSVGIGQISSEVPQNLSASRPQDRQFILSSKKLLLSDSGFYLCAWTGQLNSPLHFGNGTRLTVT.

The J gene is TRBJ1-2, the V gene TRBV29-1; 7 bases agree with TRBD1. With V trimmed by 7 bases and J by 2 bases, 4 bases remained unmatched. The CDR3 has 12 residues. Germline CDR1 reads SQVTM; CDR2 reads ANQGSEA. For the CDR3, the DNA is TGCAGCGCCGGGACAGCGAACTATGGCTACACCTTC. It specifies CSAGTANYGYTF. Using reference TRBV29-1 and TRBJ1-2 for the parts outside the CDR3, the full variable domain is SAVISQKPSRDICQRGTSLTIQCQVDSQVTMMFWYRQQPGQSLTLIATANQGSEATYESGFVIDKFPISRPNLTFSTLTVSNMSPEDSSIYLCSAGTANYGYTFGSGTRLTVV.

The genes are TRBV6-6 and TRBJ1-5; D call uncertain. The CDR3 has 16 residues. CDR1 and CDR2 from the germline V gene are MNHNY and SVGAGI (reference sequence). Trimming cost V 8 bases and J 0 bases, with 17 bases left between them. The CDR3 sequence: CASAPHRYDSNQPQHF. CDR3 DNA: TGTGCCAGCGCACCTCACCGGTATGATAGCAATCAGCCCCAGCATTTT.

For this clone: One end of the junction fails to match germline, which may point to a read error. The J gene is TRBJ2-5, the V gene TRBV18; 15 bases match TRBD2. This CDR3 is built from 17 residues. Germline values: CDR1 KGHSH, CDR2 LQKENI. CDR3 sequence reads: CASSPAGLAGGQGTQYF. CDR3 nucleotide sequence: TGTGCCAGCTCACCCGCAGGACTAGCGGGAGGGCAAGGGACCCAGTACTTC.

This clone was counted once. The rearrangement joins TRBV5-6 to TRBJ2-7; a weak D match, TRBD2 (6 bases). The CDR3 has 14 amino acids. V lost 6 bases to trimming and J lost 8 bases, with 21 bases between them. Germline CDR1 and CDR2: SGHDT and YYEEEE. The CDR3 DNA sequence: TGTGCCAGCACCTCGGGCGGAGGGAGGTTTCAGCAGTACTTC. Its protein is CASTSGGGRFQQYF.

CDR3 amino acids: CASSQVGRGNSGANVLTF. CDR3 coding DNA: TGCGCCAGCAGCCAAGTGGGCAGGGGTAACTCTGGGGCCAACGTCCTGACTTTC. V is TRBV4-1 and J is TRBJ2-6; weak D call: TRBD1 (6 bases). Germline CDR1 is MGHRA and CDR2 is YSYEKL. This CDR3 is 18 amino acids long. The germline V and J ends were trimmed by 1 base and 0 bases, with 13 bases remaining between them.

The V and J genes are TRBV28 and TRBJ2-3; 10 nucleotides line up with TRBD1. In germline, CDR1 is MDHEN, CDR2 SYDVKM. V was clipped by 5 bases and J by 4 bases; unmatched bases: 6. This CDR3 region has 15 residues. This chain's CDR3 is CASSTWTGGSDTQYF. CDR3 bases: TGTGCCAGCAGTACCTGGACAGGGGGTTCAGATACGCAGTATTTT.

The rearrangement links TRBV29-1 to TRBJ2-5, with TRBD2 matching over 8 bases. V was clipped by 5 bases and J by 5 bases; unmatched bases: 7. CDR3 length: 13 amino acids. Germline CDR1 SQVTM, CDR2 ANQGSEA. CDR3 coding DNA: TGCAGCGTTCAAACTAGCGGTGGGGAGACCCAGTACTTC. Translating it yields CSVQTSGGETQYF.

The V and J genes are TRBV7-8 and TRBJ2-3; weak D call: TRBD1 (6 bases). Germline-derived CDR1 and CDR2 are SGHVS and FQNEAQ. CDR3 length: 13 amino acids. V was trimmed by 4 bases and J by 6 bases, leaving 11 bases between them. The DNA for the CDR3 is TGTGCCAGCAGCTGGGGGACAACCGATACGCAGTATTTT. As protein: CASSWGTTDTQYF.

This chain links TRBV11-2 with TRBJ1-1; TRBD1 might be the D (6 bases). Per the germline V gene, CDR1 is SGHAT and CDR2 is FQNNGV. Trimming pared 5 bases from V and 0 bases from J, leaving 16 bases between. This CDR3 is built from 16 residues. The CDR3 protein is CASSPPYGQMNTEAFF. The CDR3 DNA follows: TGTGCCAGCAGCCCGCCCTACGGACAGATGAACACTGAAGCTTTCTTT.

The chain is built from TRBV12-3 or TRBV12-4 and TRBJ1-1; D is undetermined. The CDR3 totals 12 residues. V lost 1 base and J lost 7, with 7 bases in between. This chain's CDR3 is CASSLGAVEAFF. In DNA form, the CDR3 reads TGTGCCAGCAGTTTAGGTGCAGTTGAAGCTTTCTTT.

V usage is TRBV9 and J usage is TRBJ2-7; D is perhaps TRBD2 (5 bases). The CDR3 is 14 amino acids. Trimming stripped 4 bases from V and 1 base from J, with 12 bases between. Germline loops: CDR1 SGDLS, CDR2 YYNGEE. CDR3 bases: TGTGCCAGCAGCCCACGGACTGAATCCTACGAGCAGTACTTC. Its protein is CASSPRTESYEQYF.

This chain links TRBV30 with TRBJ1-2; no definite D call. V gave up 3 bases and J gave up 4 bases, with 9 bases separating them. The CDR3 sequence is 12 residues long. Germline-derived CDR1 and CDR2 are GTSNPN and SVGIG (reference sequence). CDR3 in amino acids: CAWREYSYGYTF. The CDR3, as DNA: TGTGCCTGGAGGGAATACAGCTATGGCTACACCTTC. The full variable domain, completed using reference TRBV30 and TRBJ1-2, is SQTIHQWPATLVQPVGSPLSLECTVEGTSNPNLYWYRQAAGRGLQLLFYSVGIGQISSEVPQNLSASRPQDRQFILSSKKLLLSDSGFYLCAWREYSYGYTFGSGTRLTVV.

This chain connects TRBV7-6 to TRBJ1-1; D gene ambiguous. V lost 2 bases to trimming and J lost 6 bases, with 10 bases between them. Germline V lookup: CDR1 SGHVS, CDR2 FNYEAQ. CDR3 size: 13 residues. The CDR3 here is CASSLSQASEAFF. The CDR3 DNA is TGTGCCAGCAGCTTATCGCAGGCATCTGAAGCTTTCTTT.

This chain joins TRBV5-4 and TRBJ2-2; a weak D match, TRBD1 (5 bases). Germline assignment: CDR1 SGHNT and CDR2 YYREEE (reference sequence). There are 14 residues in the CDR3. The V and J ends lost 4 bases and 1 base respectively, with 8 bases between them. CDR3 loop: CASSTDRNTGELFF. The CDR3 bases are TGTGCCAGCAGCACAGACAGGAACACCGGGGAGCTGTTTTTT.

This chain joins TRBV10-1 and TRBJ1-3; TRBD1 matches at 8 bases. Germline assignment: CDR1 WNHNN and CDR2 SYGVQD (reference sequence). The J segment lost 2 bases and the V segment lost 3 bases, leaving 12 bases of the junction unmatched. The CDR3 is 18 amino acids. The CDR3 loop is CASSDLRQGWRAGNTIYF. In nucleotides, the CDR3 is TGCGCCAGCAGTGACTTGCGACAGGGGTGGAGGGCTGGAAACACCATATATTTT.

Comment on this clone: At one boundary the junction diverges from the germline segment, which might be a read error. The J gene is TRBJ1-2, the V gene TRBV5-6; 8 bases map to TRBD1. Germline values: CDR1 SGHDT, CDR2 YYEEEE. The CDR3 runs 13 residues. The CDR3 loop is CASTLDRVHGYTF. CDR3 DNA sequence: TGTGCCAGCACCTTGGACAGGGTCCATGGCTACACCTTC.

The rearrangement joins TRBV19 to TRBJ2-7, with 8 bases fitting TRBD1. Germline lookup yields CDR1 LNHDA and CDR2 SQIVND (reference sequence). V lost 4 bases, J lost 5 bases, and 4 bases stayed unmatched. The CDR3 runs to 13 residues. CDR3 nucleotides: TGTGCCAGTAGTACGGACAGGGACCACGAGCAGTACTTC. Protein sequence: CASSTDRDHEQYF.